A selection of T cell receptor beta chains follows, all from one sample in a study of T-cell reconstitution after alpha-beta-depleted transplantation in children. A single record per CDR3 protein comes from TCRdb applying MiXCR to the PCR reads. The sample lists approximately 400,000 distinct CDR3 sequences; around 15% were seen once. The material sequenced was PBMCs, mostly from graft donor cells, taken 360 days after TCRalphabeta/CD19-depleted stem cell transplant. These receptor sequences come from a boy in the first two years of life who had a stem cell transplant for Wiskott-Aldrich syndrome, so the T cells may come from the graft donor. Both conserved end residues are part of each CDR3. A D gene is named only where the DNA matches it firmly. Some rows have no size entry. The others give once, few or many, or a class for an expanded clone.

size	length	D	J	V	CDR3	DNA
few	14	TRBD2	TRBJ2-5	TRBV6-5	CASSYLSGGETQYF	TGTGCCAGCAGTTACTTGAGCGGGGGTGAGACCCAGTACTTC
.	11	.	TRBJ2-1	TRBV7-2	CASSSPSGQFF	TGTGCCAGCAGCTCCCCCTCCGGGCAGTTCTTC
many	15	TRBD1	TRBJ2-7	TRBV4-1	CASSQPGTGAYEQYF	TGCGCCAGCAGCCAGCCCGGGACAGGAGCCTACGAGCAGTACTTC
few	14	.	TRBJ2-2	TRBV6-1	CASRLGGNTGELFF	TGTGCCAGCAGACTGGGGGGAAACACCGGGGAGCTGTTTTTT
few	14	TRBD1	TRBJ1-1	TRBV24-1	CATSDPDRGTEAFF	TGTGCCACCAGTGACCCGGACAGGGGGACTGAAGCTTTCTTT
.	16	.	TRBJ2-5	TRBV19	CASSIDPGGRQETQYF	TGTGCCAGTAGTATCGACCCGGGTGGGAGACAAGAGACCCAGTACTTC
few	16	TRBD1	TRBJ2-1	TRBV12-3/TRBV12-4	CASIQRVGGRVNEQFF	TGTGCCAGCATCCAAAGGGTAGGGGGCCGCGTCAATGAGCAGTTCTTC
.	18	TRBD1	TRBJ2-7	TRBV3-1	CASSQEAKDRGRFVEQYF	TGTGCCAGCAGCCAAGAGGCGAAGGACAGGGGGAGGTTTGTCGAGCAGTACTTC
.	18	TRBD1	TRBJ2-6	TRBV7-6	CASSLRTGGMSGANVLTF	TGTGCCAGCAGCTTACGGACAGGGGGAATGTCTGGGGCCAACGTCCTGACTTTC
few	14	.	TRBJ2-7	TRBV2	CASSDVRGAYEQYF	TGTGCCAGCAGTGATGTCAGGGGGGCCTACGAGCAGTACTTC
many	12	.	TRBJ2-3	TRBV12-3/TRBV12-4	CASSLGWDTQYF	TGTGCCAGCAGTCTGGGGTGGGATACGCAGTATTTT
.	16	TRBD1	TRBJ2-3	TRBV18	CASSHRGQGVADTQYF	TGTGCCAGCTCACACCGGGGACAGGGAGTGGCAGATACGCAGTATTTT
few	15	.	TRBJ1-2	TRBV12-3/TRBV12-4	CASSLIRDRNYGYTF	TGTGCCAGCAGTTTAATCCGTGACCGGAACTATGGCTACACCTTC
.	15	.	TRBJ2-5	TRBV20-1	CSAEHQRAFQETQYF	TGCAGTGCCGAACATCAAAGGGCCTTCCAAGAGACCCAGTACTTC
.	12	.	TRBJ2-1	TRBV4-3	CASSPGGAEQFF	TGCGCCAGCAGCCCTGGGGGGGCGGAGCAGTTCTTC
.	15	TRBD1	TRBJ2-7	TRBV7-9	CASRHNRDRGYEQYF	TGTGCCAGCAGACATAACCGGGACAGGGGATACGAGCAGTACTTC
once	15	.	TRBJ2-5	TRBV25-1	CASSDSPRGQETQYF	TGTGCCAGCAGTGATTCTCCCAGGGGACAAGAGACCCAGTACTTC
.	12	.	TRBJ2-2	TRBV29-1	CSVDHRTGELFF	TGCAGCGTTGACCACCGAACCGGGGAGCTGTTTTTT
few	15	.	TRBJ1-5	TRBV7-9	CASSLAGNSNQPQHF	TGTGCCAGCAGCTTGGCTGGGAACAGCAATCAGCCCCAGCATTTT
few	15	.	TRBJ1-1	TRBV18	CASSPTTGKNTEAFF	TGTGCCAGCTCACCTACCACAGGGAAGAACACTGAAGCTTTCTTT
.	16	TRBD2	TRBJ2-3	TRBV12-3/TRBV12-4	CASSLALGRAGDTQYF	TGTGCCAGCAGTTTAGCGCTCGGGAGGGCAGGGGATACGCAGTATTTT
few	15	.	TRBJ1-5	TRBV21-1	CASPGGKGQNQPQHF	TGTGCCAGCCCCGGGGGGAAAGGCCAAAATCAGCCCCAGCATTTT
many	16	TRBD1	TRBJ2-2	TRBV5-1	CASSLAGQGNTGELFF	TGCGCCAGCAGCTTGGCGGGACAGGGAAACACCGGGGAGCTGTTTTTT
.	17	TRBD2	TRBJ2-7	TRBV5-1	CASSLGSRAGNSYEQYF	TGCGCCAGCAGCTTGGGTTCTAGAGCGGGGAACTCCTACGAGCAGTACTTC
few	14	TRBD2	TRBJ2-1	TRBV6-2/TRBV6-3	CASSMTSGRPEQFF	TGTGCCAGCAGTATGACTAGCGGGAGACCTGAGCAGTTCTTC